Each of the 23 T cell receptor beta chains below was sequenced from the same sample in a study of identical twins. TCRdb re-called the 5' RACE reads with MiXCR, one entry per CDR3 protein. The data show some 900,000 distinct CDR3 sequences, over 9% seen once. The sample also formed part of further work on yellow fever vaccine responses in identical twins.

Sample: PBMCs. The receptors shown here come from a young woman in good health.

This clonotype was detected only a few times. Written as DNA, the CDR3 is TGTGCCACCAGTGAACTTGGACAGGGCGAGCGGGGACTTCTCGAATACGAGCAGTACGTC. Translating gives CATSELGQGERGLLEYEQYV. The chain is built from TRBV24-1 and TRBJ2-7; D possibly corresponds to TRBD1 (8 bases). Germline assignment: CDR1 KGHDR and CDR2 SFDVKD. The CDR3 is made up of 20 amino acids. Trimming stripped 4 bases from V and 4 bases from J, with 31 bases between.

This sequence joins TRBV7-2 and TRBJ2-1; 7 nucleotides agree with TRBD2. CDR1 and CDR2 (germline): SGHTA, FQGNSA. The CDR3 has 15 residues. V lost 1 base, J lost 3 bases, and 3 bases stayed unmatched. CDR3 DNA: TGTGCCAGCAGCTTAGGACTAGCAAACTACAATGAGCAGTTCTTC. Translation: CASSLGLANYNEQFF.

This sequence joins TRBV20-1 and TRBJ2-1; 14 bases map to TRBD2. Germline V gives CDR1 DFQATT, CDR2 SNEGSKA (reference sequence). The CDR3 runs 16 residues. J was trimmed by 8 bases and V by 1 base; bases with no gene match: 7. The CDR3 here is CSARGGTSGSLYEQFF. The CDR3 nucleotides are TGCAGTGCTAGAGGGGGGACTAGCGGGAGTCTCTATGAGCAGTTCTTC.

CDR3 in DNA: TGTGCCAGCAGCTCTGGGACAGTCCCCTCCTACGAGCAGTACGTC. It codes for CASSSGTVPSYEQYV. V gene TRBV7-2 combines with J gene TRBJ2-7, with TRBD1 identical over 7 bases. There are 15 residues in the CDR3. Germline V gene lookup returns CDR1 SGHTA and CDR2 FQGNSA. The J segment lost 0 bases and the V segment lost 4 bases, leaving 6 bases of the junction unmatched.

This clonotype was picked up a small number of times. V usage is TRBV5-4 and J usage is TRBJ2-4, with D possibly TRBD1 on 6 matching bases. Deletions cut 2 bases from V and 3 bases from J, with 9 bases between. Germline CDR1 and CDR2: SGHNT and YYREEE (reference sequence). The CDR3 covers 14 residues. The CDR3 coding sequence is TGTGCCAGCAGCTTAAGGGGGAACAAAAACATTCAGTACTTC. It specifies CASSLRGNKNIQYF.

Here the CDR3 reads CASSSYMKGGYNEQFF. The CDR3 DNA is TGTGCCAGCAGTTCTTATATGAAGGGGGGCTACAATGAGCAGTTCTTC. V gene TRBV28 combines with J gene TRBJ2-1; D may be TRBD1 or TRBD2 (6 bases each). CDR3 size: 16 residues. Trimming took 4 bases from V and 3 from J, leaving 16 bases between them. Germline values: CDR1 MDHEN, CDR2 SYDVKM. The whole variable domain, filled in from reference TRBV28 and TRBJ2-1, reads DVKVTQSSRYLVKRTGEKVFLECVQDMDHENMFWYRQDPGLGLRLIYFSYDVKMKEKGDIPEGYSVSREKKERFSLILESASTNQTSMYLCASSSYMKGGYNEQFFGPGTRLTVL.

This clonotype was detected many times. This chain joins TRBV6-5 and TRBJ2-7; no clear D. Germline loops: CDR1 MNHEY, CDR2 SVGAGI. The V gene lost 4 bases and the J gene lost 9 bases, with 7 bases spanning the gap. The CDR3 is made up of 10 amino acids. CDR3 coding DNA: TGTGCCAGCAGTTCGGGCCGGCAGTACTTC. Amino acids: CASSSGRQYF.

Only a few counts were recorded for this clonotype. The genes are TRBV24-1 and TRBJ2-5, with D possibly TRBD1 on 6 matching bases. The CDR3 contains 15 residues. The germline V gene encodes CDR1 KGHDR and CDR2 SFDVKD. Trimming removed 1 base from V and 5 bases from J, with 13 bases in between. The CDR3 loop reads CATSDLQGTGETQYF. CDR3 DNA: TGTGCCACCAGTGATTTACAGGGAACGGGGGAGACCCAGTACTTC.

The chain joins TRBV18 to TRBJ1-2; D is unclear. The CDR3 is 11 residues long. Looked up from germline, CDR1 is KGHSH and CDR2 is LQKENI. The V end was cut by 2 bases, the J end by 5 bases, with 3 bases between. CDR3 in DNA: TGTGCCAGCTCACCAGATTATGGCTACACCTTC. Translated: CASSPDYGYTF.

This clonotype came up a few times. The chain carries TRBV5-1 and TRBJ2-7, with TRBD2 identical over 10 bases. The V segment lost 4 bases and the J segment 0 bases; nucleotides outside the gene matches: 10. CDR3 length: 17 residues. The germline V gene encodes CDR1 SGHRS and CDR2 YFSETQ. The CDR3 sequence: CASSRGGTSASSYEQYF. CDR3 DNA sequence: TGCGCCAGCAGCCGGGGCGGGACTAGCGCAAGCTCCTACGAGCAGTACTTC. The full variable domain, with the rest looked up from reference TRBV5-1 and TRBJ2-7, is KAGVTQTPRYLIKTRGQQVTLSCSPISGHRSVSWYQQTPGQGLQFLFEYFSETQRNKGNFPGRFSGRQFSNSRSEMNVSTLELGDSALYLCASSRGGTSASSYEQYFGPGTRLTVT.

V is TRBV12-3 or TRBV12-4 and J is TRBJ2-5; 11 positions match TRBD2. With V trimmed by 3 bases and J by 4 bases, 13 bases remained unmatched. The CDR3 runs to 18 residues. The CDR3 nucleotides are TGTGCCAGCAGTTTGATGATTAGCGGGGGGGCCGCTCTAGAGACCCAGTACTTC. Translated, it gives CASSLMISGGAALETQYF.

This clonotype was seen only a few times. V usage is TRBV28 and J usage is TRBJ2-7; 10 nucleotides align to TRBD2. J gave up 0 bases and V 4 bases, and 6 bases lay outside the gene matches. This CDR3 contains 16 residues. Germline CDR1 is MDHEN and CDR2 is SYDVKM. The CDR3 protein is CASSSPASGSSYEQYF. The DNA of the CDR3 is TGTGCCAGCAGTTCCCCGGCTAGCGGGAGCTCCTACGAGCAGTACTTC.

The chain has TRBV7-9 and TRBJ2-1; D gene unclear. V lost 3 bases to trimming and J lost 8 bases, with 14 bases between them. CDR3 length equals 14 residues. Looked up from germline, CDR1 is SEHNR and CDR2 is FQNEAQ (reference sequence). CDR3 amino acids: CASSLDPNWDEQFF. The DNA of the CDR3 is TGTGCCAGCAGCTTGGACCCAAACTGGGATGAGCAGTTCTTC. Full variable domain (outside the CDR3, taken from reference TRBV7-9 and TRBJ2-1): DTGVSQNPRHKITKRGQNVTFRCDPISEHNRLYWYRQTLGQGPEFLTYFQNEAQLEKSRLLSDRFSAERPKGSFSTLEIQRTEQGDSAMYLCASSLDPNWDEQFFGPGTRLTVL.

This clonotype has more than one count but fewer than ten. The chain carries TRBV7-9 and TRBJ2-3; D may correspond to TRBD1 or TRBD2 (5 bases each). Germline lookup yields CDR1 SEHNR and CDR2 FQNEAQ (reference sequence). V lost 7 bases and J lost 2, with 16 bases in between. The CDR3 sequence is 15 residues long. The CDR3 protein is CASTRRGSNTDTQYF. The CDR3 nucleotides are TGTGCCAGCACCCGTCGGGGCTCCAACACAGATACGCAGTATTTT.

This clonotype came up many times. The chain employs TRBV3-1 and TRBJ2-5; no reliable D call. The CDR3 sequence is 12 residues long. Germline V CDR1 and CDR2: LGHDT, YNNKEL (reference sequence). Deletions cut 4 bases from V and 3 bases from J, with 6 bases between. CDR3 DNA sequence: TGTGCCAGCAGCCTCTGGGAAGAGACCCAGTACTTC. This codes for CASSLWEETQYF.

J is TRBJ2-7 and V is TRBV7-7; D unresolved. Trimming removed 5 bases at V and 2 bases at J, with 10 bases between. Germline-derived CDR1 and CDR2 are SSHAT and FNYEAQ (reference sequence). The CDR3 loop spans 13 amino acids. CDR3 amino acids: CASSLQSTYEQYF. CDR3 coding DNA: TGTGCCAGCAGCCTACAGAGCACCTACGAGCAGTACTTC.

The chain is built from TRBV6-1 and TRBJ1-1, with 8 positions matching TRBD1. Germline CDR1 MNHNS, CDR2 SASEGT. The CDR3 runs 15 residues. Germline trimming cut 8 bases from V and 0 bases from J; bases unmatched to any gene: 8. CDR3 nucleotides: TGTGCCAGCTTTTCCGGGACAGGAATGAACACTGAAGCTTTCTTT. Translation gives CASFSGTGMNTEAFF.

The chain combines TRBV10-1 with TRBJ1-2; D unclear. The ends were cut back, 3 bases at V and 4 bases at J, with 9 bases in the middle. The CDR3 has 13 amino acids. Germline V gene data show CDR1 as WNHNN and CDR2 as SYGVQD (reference sequence). This CDR3 is CASSDSILYGYTF. In DNA, the CDR3 is TGCGCCAGCAGTGACAGTATTCTCTATGGCTACACCTTC.

The J gene is TRBJ1-1, the V gene TRBV5-1; D remains unclear. V gave up 1 base and J gave up 10 bases, with 14 bases separating them. Germline-derived CDR1 and CDR2 are SGHRS and YFSETQ. The CDR3 extends over 13 amino acids. CDR3 nucleotide sequence: TGCGCCAGCAGCTTGTCACTGGATTCTGGAGCTTTCTTT. Protein sequence: CASSLSLDSGAFF.

The gene calls are TRBV28 and TRBJ2-1; 7 bases fit TRBD2. This CDR3 comprises 15 residues. Trimming removed 6 bases from V and 4 bases from J; junction bases left unmatched: 9. Germline V CDR1 and CDR2: MDHEN, SYDVKM. CDR3 protein: CASSLIAGTYNEQFF. CDR3 nucleotide sequence: TGTGCCAGCAGCCTCATAGCGGGCACTTACAATGAGCAGTTCTTC.

CDR3 nucleotide sequence: TGCAGCCCCCGAACCTCCTACAATGAGCAGTTCTTC. Protein sequence: CSPRTSYNEQFF. This chain uses TRBV29-1 with TRBJ2-1; D is ambiguous. Per germline, CDR1 SQVTM and CDR2 ANQGSEA. The ends were cut back, 8 bases at V and 0 bases at J, with 8 bases in the middle. The CDR3 is 12 residues long.

The chain uses TRBV6-2 or TRBV6-3 and TRBJ2-7, with 8 bases lining up with TRBD2. The germline gives CDR1 MNHEY, CDR2 SVGEGT. The CDR3 length is 14 residues. J lost 1 base, V lost 9 bases, and 8 bases had no gene match. DNA for the CDR3: TGTGCCAGTAACACGGGGGGGCCTTCCTACGAGCAGTACGTC. This translates into CASNTGGPSYEQYV.

This clonotype occurred a few times. The V gene is TRBV7-2, the J gene TRBJ2-3; TRBD2 matches at 7 bases. This CDR3 comprises 16 residues. The V gene end was trimmed by 1 base and the J gene end by 6 bases; junction bases not matched to a gene: 10. Per germline, CDR1 SGHTA and CDR2 FQGNSA. In nucleotides, the CDR3 is TGTGCCAGCAGCTTAGGTCGGGGAGGGCCATATGATACGCAGTATTTT. This encodes CASSLGRGGPYDTQYF.